This T cell receptor beta chain stems from a study of blood T cell repertoires in COVID-19. About the study: Whether acute or convalescent, the COVID-19 samples came from the United States, Italy and Spain.

Authors' data handling: Researchers report that nucleated cell counts were estimated from reference gene primer amplification. Clones were sequenced by immunoSEQ multiplex PCR, and TCRdb holds only the in-frame ones, with some missing. For V, J and clone size, that table is used; D and trimming come from the DNA. The sample yields roughly 430,000 clones, about 88% seen once. Across roughly 25 US areas, participants ranged in age from about 18 to 90 years. Exposed participants came across a COVID-19 case within 2 weeks before study entry. Trimming left V 6 bases short and J 2 bases short, with 10 bases between. The V gene's germline CDR1 is SGHAT and CDR2 FQNNGV. This CDR3 contains 13 residues.

Sequencing input: PBMCs or T cells enriched from blood (not recorded which). The TCR originated in a woman in her late teens or twenties who had been exposed to COVID-19. V usage is TRBV11-2 and J usage is TRBJ2-5; D is perhaps TRBD2 (6 bases). The CDR3 DNA is TGTGCCAGCAGGGGGGGAGAGCAAGAGACCCAGTACTTC. It codes for CASRGGEQETQYF.